The T cell receptor beta chain described here comes from a study of OX40 agonist ivuxolimab in advanced cancers. In the study overall: As their treatment, patients were administered ivuxolimab, an agonistic anti-OX40 (CD134) antibody. Of mixed ages from about 20 to 90 and averaging 60 years, the group was over 80% male. Patients undergoing dose escalation presented with hepatocellular carcinoma, melanoma, renal cell or head and neck cancer.

This CDR3 spans 18 amino acids. V was shortened by 1 base and J by 0 bases, with 13 bases between the two germline ends. CDR1 and CDR2 (germline): MGHRA, YSYEKL. Whole-study results and caveats: Blood T cells, both CD4+ and CD8+, expanded clonally by week 6 at 0.1 to 3.0 mg/kg.

Comment on this clone: No antigen is known for it.

The table came from immunoSEQ multiplex PCR; TCRdb's copy has only in-frame clones and leaves some out. The sample contains approximately 80,000 clones, about 90% of which appear only once. This receptor was taken from an adult with an advanced solid tumor such as melanoma, head and neck, liver or kidney cancer. The sample consisted of CD4+ or CD8+ T cells sorted from blood, taken in a trial of the OX40 agonist ivuxolimab. The genes are TRBV4-1 and TRBJ2-6; maybe TRBD2 (6 bases). The CDR3 nucleotides read TGCGCCAGCAGCCAAGGGCGGGGCCCTATCTCTGGGGCCAACGTCCTGACTTTC. As protein: CASSQGRGPISGANVLTF.